The 30 T cell receptor beta chains given below trace back to one sample, sequenced in a study of T cells after yellow fever vaccination. Via MiXCR, TCRdb re-called the 5' RACE reads, giving one row per CDR3 protein. The sample lists about 29,000 distinct CDR3 sequences, about 5% seen once, with 35% to 45% in the top ten. Sequencing used CD8+ T cells sorted from PBMCs, obtained 10 days after the yellow fever booster vaccination. The origin of the receptors is a man aged 30-40 years who received the YFV17D yellow fever vaccine.

This clonotype was observed at least ten times. The chain has TRBV29-1 and TRBJ2-7; D unresolved. Germline CDR1 and CDR2: SQVTM and ANQGSEA. CDR3 length: 13 amino acids. V gave up 4 bases and J gave up 3 bases, with 13 bases separating them. CDR3 sequence (DNA): TGCAGCGTTGTGGAGCCGGACCACTACGAGCAGTACTTC. It encodes CSVVEPDHYEQYF.

This clonotype was seen many times. This sequence joins TRBV20-1 and TRBJ2-2; D call uncertain. The CDR3 runs to 15 residues. Germline lookup yields CDR1 DFQATT and CDR2 SNEGSKA (reference sequence). V dropped 3 bases and J dropped 4 bases, with 15 bases sitting between them. CDR3 coding DNA: TGCAGTGCTAGTCCCGAGACCTCGGGCACCGGGGAGCTGTTTTTT. This encodes CSASPETSGTGELFF.

Comment on this clonotype: A much larger clone sits a single nucleotide away, making a read error possible. The gene calls are TRBV20-1 and TRBJ2-7; D not certain. V lost 5 bases to trimming and J lost 0 bases, with 17 bases between them. The CDR3 is 15 residues long. Germline-derived CDR1 and CDR2 are DFQATT and SNEGSKA (reference sequence). CDR3 DNA: TGCAGTGCTTTGCGGTGGGCGGAAAGCTCCTACGAGCAGTACTTC. This codes for CSALRWAESSYEQYF.

Many counts were recorded for this clonotype. In DNA, the CDR3 is TGTGCCAGCAGCTTGGGATATAGCGGTGCCCGTTACAATGAGCAGTTCTTC. It is translated as CASSLGYSGARYNEQFF. The rearrangement uses TRBV11-1 and TRBJ2-1, with a tentative D call TRBD2 (6 bases). The CDR3 extends over 17 amino acids. V was clipped by 3 bases and J by 4 bases, with 19 bases between them. Per germline, CDR1 SGHAT and CDR2 FQDESV (reference sequence).

This clonotype was counted many times. DNA for the CDR3: TGCGCCAGCAGCCATTTCGGGTACAATGAGCAGTTCTTC. Its translation: CASSHFGYNEQFF. This rearrangement joins TRBV4-3 to TRBJ2-1; D unresolved. From germline, CDR1 is LGHNA and CDR2 YSLEER. V shed 3 bases and J shed 4 bases, with 7 bases lying between them. The CDR3 totals 13 residues.

Sample share makes this clonotype medium-sized. The chain carries TRBV6-5 and TRBJ2-3, with D possibly matching TRBD1 (5 bases). Germline CDR1 MNHEY, CDR2 SVGAGI. The CDR3 totals 14 residues. V gave up 6 bases and J gave up 4 bases, with 14 bases separating them. As DNA, the CDR3 is TGTGCCAGCAGGACCAGCCAGGGTGCAGATACGCAGTATTTT. Translated: CASRTSQGADTQYF.

This clonotype was recorded many times. The chain carries TRBV11-2 and TRBJ2-2; no clear D gene. V was clipped by 5 bases and J by 4 bases, with 5 bases between them. The length of the CDR3 is 12 residues. In germline, CDR1 is SGHAT, CDR2 FQNNGV. This CDR3 is CASSHFTGELFF. The DNA of the CDR3 is TGTGCCAGCAGCCATTTCACCGGGGAGCTGTTTTTT.

There are many counts of this clonotype. The chain links TRBV27 to TRBJ2-3; TRBD1 is a possible D gene (6 bases). The CDR3 runs to 15 residues. Per germline, CDR1 MNHEY and CDR2 SMNVEV (reference sequence). Deletions cut 5 bases from V and 6 bases from J, with 18 bases between. CDR3 sequence (DNA): TGTGCCAGCAGTCCATCGACAGGCCCCGGGGATACGCAGTATTTT. Protein sequence: CASSPSTGPGDTQYF.

There are many counts of this clonotype. The chain recombines TRBV7-2 with TRBJ2-7; perhaps TRBD2 as D (5 bases). There are 13 residues in the CDR3. Germline V CDR1 and CDR2: SGHTA, FQGNSA. Trimming pared 3 bases from V and 4 bases from J, leaving 10 bases between. The CDR3 DNA follows: TGTGCCAGCAGCTTTGACTACCGGTACGAGCAGTACTTC. This codes for CASSFDYRYEQYF.

This clonotype was counted many times. The gene calls are TRBV7-9 and TRBJ2-5; the D call may be TRBD1 or TRBD2 (6 bases each). Germline lookup yields CDR1 SEHNR and CDR2 FQNEAQ (reference sequence). The CDR3 has 15 residues. Trimming took 4 bases from V and 5 from J, leaving 17 bases between them. For the CDR3, the DNA is TGTGCCAGCAGCTCACTAGCTGGAGGGGGGGAGACCCAGTACTTC. Its protein product is CASSSLAGGGETQYF.

This clonotype showed up many times. This sequence joins TRBV12-3 or TRBV12-4 and TRBJ2-5; TRBD2 matches at 14 bases. Trimming at V came to 1 base and at J to 5 bases, leaving 9 bases not matched to a gene. The CDR3 length is 18 residues. The CDR3 sequence: CASSLEGTSGSFVETQYF. CDR3 in DNA: TGTGCCAGCAGTTTAGAAGGGACTAGCGGGAGCTTCGTCGAGACCCAGTACTTC.

This clonotype was seen repeatedly, ten times or more. This chain's CDR3 is CASSLGDRVNEQFF. CDR3 sequence (DNA): TGTGCCAGCAGTTTGGGGGACAGGGTCAATGAGCAGTTCTTC. The rearrangement joins TRBV28 to TRBJ2-1; TRBD1 matches at 9 bases. The CDR3 contains 14 residues. Per the germline V gene, CDR1 is MDHEN and CDR2 is SYDVKM. The junction had 3 bases not matched to a gene; V was cut back by 3 bases and J by 6 bases.

This clonotype was recorded many times. The rearrangement joins TRBV19 to TRBJ2-1, with 10 bases fitting TRBD2. The CDR3 length is 14 residues. Trimming took 8 bases from V and 2 from J; bases not matched to a gene: 3. The germline gives CDR1 LNHDA, CDR2 SQIVND (reference sequence). The CDR3 protein is CASATSGTYNEQFF. CDR3 in DNA: TGTGCCAGTGCAACTAGCGGGACCTACAATGAGCAGTTCTTC.

This sequence joins TRBV10-3 and TRBJ1-1; weak D call: TRBD1 (5 bases). The CDR3 has 15 residues. Germline V gene lookup returns CDR1 ENHRY and CDR2 SYGVKD. Trimming pared 3 bases from V and 4 bases from J, leaving 15 bases between. CDR3: CAISDSDPGGTEAFF. The CDR3 DNA reads as TGTGCCATCAGTGACTCAGACCCGGGGGGCACTGAAGCTTTCTTT.

This clonotype was counted many times. The chain couples TRBV20-1 to TRBJ2-1; either TRBD1 or TRBD2 may fit D (5 bases each). Germline V gene sequence: CDR1 DFQATT, CDR2 SNEGSKA (reference sequence). Trimming took off 7 bases at V and 4 bases at J, with 17 bases between the two ends. The CDR3 extends over 14 amino acids. The CDR3 nucleotides read TGCAGTGTTCCGGGGCAGGCGGATTACAATGAGCAGTTCTTC. Amino acid sequence: CSVPGQADYNEQFF.

This clonotype was seen more than once but under ten times. With a much larger clone just one base away, this may be a read error. The chain links TRBV3-1 to TRBJ2-7; tentatively, D is TRBD1 or TRBD2 (5 bases each). The germline V gene has CDR1 LGHDT and CDR2 YNNKEL (reference sequence). Trimming shortened V by 0 bases and J by 3 bases, and 12 bases separated the two germline ends. The CDR3 has 15 residues. The CDR3 is CASSQDPRGCYEQYF. For the CDR3, the DNA is TGTGCCAGCAGCCAAGATCCCCGGGGCTGCTACGAGCAGTACTTC.

This clonotype occurred a few times. A read error may be the cause here, since a much bigger clone is one base away. The chain carries TRBV5-5 and TRBJ2-7; D is uncertain. The CDR3 consists of 11 residues. Germline V gives CDR1 SGHKS, CDR2 YYEKEE (reference sequence). CDR3: CPSSHTYEQYF. CDR3 DNA sequence: TGTCCCAGCAGCCACACCTACGAGCAGTACTTC.

This clonotype has a count of ten or more. This sequence joins TRBV19 and TRBJ1-1; TRBD1 might be the D (6 bases). V was trimmed by 6 bases and J by 1 base, leaving 15 bases between them. The CDR3 totals 15 residues. Germline V gives CDR1 LNHDA, CDR2 SQIVND (reference sequence). DNA for the CDR3: TGTGCCAGTAGCTTGGGACCGGGACAGAACACTGAAGCTTTCTTT. Translated: CASSLGPGQNTEAFF.

This clonotype was counted many times. The chain employs TRBV29-1 and TRBJ2-7; TRBD2 agrees at 7 bases. Germline V gene lookup returns CDR1 SQVTM and CDR2 ANQGSEA. This CDR3 spans 12 amino acids. V trimming: 4 bases; J trimming: 6 bases; junction bases outside the gene matches: 6. In DNA, the CDR3 is TGCAGCGTTGCTTCAGGGAGGGGCGAGCAGTACTTC. Translation gives CSVASGRGEQYF.

Ten or more counts support this clonotype. V is TRBV4-1 and J is TRBJ2-1; D ambiguous. Germline CDR1 and CDR2: MGHRA and YSYEKL. V lost 4 bases, J lost 6 bases, and 10 bases lay in between. The CDR3 is 13 residues long. This CDR3 is CASSRIVLNEQFF. The CDR3 DNA is TGCGCCAGCAGCCGAATAGTCCTCAATGAGCAGTTCTTC.

In its sample, this clonotype was seen many times. The rearrangement links TRBV18 to TRBJ2-1; 9 nucleotides match TRBD1. This CDR3 region has 15 residues. Germline assignment: CDR1 KGHSH and CDR2 LQKENI. J gave up 2 bases and V 6 bases, and 5 bases lay outside the gene matches. In DNA, the CDR3 is TGTGCCAGCTCCGGGGACAGGGTGGCCTACAATGAGCAGTTCTTC. This gives the protein CASSGDRVAYNEQFF.

This clonotype was recorded at least ten times. The rearrangement links TRBV11-2 to TRBJ2-1; no clear D gene. CDR3 length: 17 residues. Trimming stripped 0 bases from V and 4 bases from J, with 16 bases between. Looked up from germline, CDR1 is SGHAT and CDR2 is FQNNGV. CDR3: CASSLEFLGLGYNEQFF. The CDR3 DNA sequence: TGTGCCAGCAGCTTAGAGTTTCTAGGCCTTGGGTACAATGAGCAGTTCTTC.

This clonotype has at least ten counts. The genes are TRBV7-6 and TRBJ2-1; the D gene is possibly TRBD2 (5 bases). The CDR3 covers 14 residues. Germline V gives CDR1 SGHVS, CDR2 FNYEAQ. V was clipped by 8 bases and J by 5 bases, with 16 bases between them. CDR3: CASGPGNTNNEQFF. CDR3 in DNA: TGTGCCAGCGGCCCGGGGAACACCAACAATGAGCAGTTCTTC.

This clonotype was detected ten times or more. The V gene is TRBV24-1, the J gene TRBJ2-7; D is perhaps TRBD2 (6 bases). The CDR3 length is 12 residues. The V end was cut by 4 bases, the J end by 6 bases, with 9 bases between. Germline V gives CDR1 KGHDR, CDR2 SFDVKD. The CDR3 loop is CATSDPGGEQYF. As DNA, the CDR3 is TGTGCCACCAGTGACCCCGGGGGCGAGCAGTACTTC.

This clonotype was counted many times. The chain couples TRBV29-1 to TRBJ2-1, with TRBD2 matching over 7 bases. Losses at the gene ends were 1 base for V and 7 bases for J; bases not matched to a gene: 7. The CDR3 is 14 residues long. Germline values: CDR1 SQVTM, CDR2 ANQGSEA. The CDR3 sequence is CSVEGLAVNNEQFF. CDR3 bases: TGCAGCGTTGAAGGACTAGCCGTGAATAATGAGCAGTTCTTC.

At least ten counts were recorded for this clonotype. The V call is TRBV4-1, the J call TRBJ2-7; 14 bases align to TRBD2. With V trimmed by 0 bases and J by 7 bases, 5 bases remained unmatched. CDR3 length equals 16 residues. Germline CDR1 MGHRA, CDR2 YSYEKL. In DNA form, the CDR3 reads TGCGCCAGCAGCCAAGATGGGGGACTAGCGGGAGATGAGCAGTACTTC. Residues: CASSQDGGLAGDEQYF.

This clonotype came up many times. The rearrangement joins TRBV29-1 to TRBJ2-7; D unresolved. Germline CDR1 is SQVTM and CDR2 is ANQGSEA. With 6 bases removed from V and 0 bases from J, the gap between germline ends came to 12 bases. This CDR3 has 13 residues. CDR3 nucleotides: TGCAGCGTATCCCCCAGGAGCTCCTACGAGCAGTACTTC. Translating gives CSVSPRSSYEQYF.

This clonotype was seen a few times. This chain joins TRBV6-5 and TRBJ2-3, with D perhaps TRBD2 (6 bases). This CDR3 contains 13 residues. Looked up from germline, CDR1 is MNHEY and CDR2 is SVGAGI. V lost 8 bases and J 0 bases, leaving 9 bases between the germline ends. The CDR3: CASLSGSTDTQYF. The CDR3 DNA is TGTGCCAGCCTTAGCGGAAGCACAGATACGCAGTATTTT.

In this sample, this clonotype turned up many times. The chain links TRBV18 to TRBJ2-3; D not certain. The CDR3 contains 11 residues. Germline CDR1 KGHSH, CDR2 LQKENI. V was pared by 5 bases and J by 3 bases, with 3 bases between. Written as DNA, the CDR3 is TGTGCCAGCTCAATAACAGATACGCAGTATTTT. Protein: CASSITDTQYF.

This clonotype has ten or more counts. The chain is built from TRBV5-4 and TRBJ2-5; 7 bases match TRBD1. Germline lookup yields CDR1 SGHNT and CDR2 YYREEE (reference sequence). Trimming cost V 4 bases and J 2 bases; bases outside gene matches: 5. This CDR3 comprises 14 residues. The CDR3 DNA is TGTGCCAGCAGCAGCCGGGACAGACAAGAGACCCAGTACTTC. It codes for CASSSRDRQETQYF.